Listed here are 4 T cell receptor beta chains from one sample, sequenced in a study of identical twins (dated by TCRdb to the mid-2010s). Library generation was performed with 5' RACE. Sequenced on an Illumina HiSeq 2000. The public reads were reanalyzed by TCRdb: fastp trimming at Q25, MiXCR alignment, in-frame beta chains only. For every CDR3 protein sequence, its rows merge into one entry that carries the most common genes and DNA. This sample has about 100,000 distinct CDR3 sequences in its table, and 5.9% of those were observed once. The ten largest clones represent 9.5% to 15% of the sample. Input material: memory T cells sorted from blood. Read against the paper, the sample's cell subset or site label means: CD45RO+ enriched T cells. The receptor set was obtained from a woman between 50 and 59 years old in good health.

This clonotype was counted between two and nine times. The chain has TRBV6-5 and TRBJ2-2; no clear D. The V and J ends lost 5 bases and 4 bases respectively, with 11 bases between them. Germline CDR1 and CDR2: MNHEY and SVGAGI. This CDR3 has 14 amino acids. The CDR3 sequence: CASSPWVSTGELFF. The CDR3 nucleotides are TGTGCCAGCAGTCCCTGGGTTAGCACCGGGGAGCTGTTTTTT.

This clonotype was picked up a small number of times. V is TRBV6-4 and J is TRBJ1-1; TRBD1 agrees at 7 bases. CDR1 is MRHNA and CDR2 is SNTAGT in the germline V gene. V shed 6 bases and J 1 base; nucleotides not matched to a gene: 5. The CDR3 runs to 14 residues. In nucleotides, the CDR3 is TGTGCCAGCAGCACAGGGGTTGGGAACACTGAAGCTTTCTTT. Amino acid sequence: CASSTGVGNTEAFF.

This clonotype was recorded at least ten times. The gene calls are TRBV28 and TRBJ1-1; tentative D call: TRBD1 (5 bases). With 5 bases removed from V and 10 bases from J, the gap between germline ends came to 14 bases. The CDR3 has 12 amino acids. From germline, CDR1 is MDHEN and CDR2 SYDVKM. The CDR3 spells CASSRGVSRAFF. In DNA, the CDR3 is TGTGCCAGCAGTCGAGGGGTGAGTCGAGCTTTCTTT.

This clonotype was recorded at least ten times. The chain links TRBV7-9 to TRBJ2-2; TRBD1 might be the D (5 bases). Germline lookup yields CDR1 SEHNR and CDR2 FQNEAQ (reference sequence). V was pared by 7 bases and J by 2 bases, with 11 bases between. The CDR3 runs to 14 residues. CDR3 in DNA: TGTGCCAGCACCTCAGGGATCAACACCGGGGAGCTGTTTTTT. This codes for CASTSGINTGELFF.